The 32 T cell receptor beta chains reported below all come from one sample, sequenced in a study of cytomegalovirus exposure and HLA in healthy donors. 13 Jbeta primers and 60 Vbeta primers were used for the PCR. Clones were read by immunoSEQ multiplex PCR, and TCRdb kept only the in-frame ones, dropping some. The table includes 150,000 to 200,000 clones, around 79% detected once. The sequencing sample was made of PBMCs. The receptors derive from a woman aged 40-49 years in good health and CMV-seronegative.

The chain is built from TRBV28 and TRBJ1-5; 7 bases fit TRBD1. Germline V CDR1 and CDR2: MDHEN, SYDVKM. Trimming at V came to 5 bases and at J to 2 bases, leaving 9 bases not matched to a gene. The CDR3 has 16 residues. The CDR3 nucleotides are TGTGCCAGCAGTCCCCATCAAGGGGGCGGCAATCAGCCCCAGCATTTT. Encoded protein: CASSPHQGGGNQPQHF.

The chain combines TRBV15 with TRBJ2-7; 7 bases map to TRBD1. Germline V CDR1 and CDR2: LNHNV, YYDKDF (reference sequence). Losses at the gene ends were 5 bases for V and 5 bases for J; bases not matched to a gene: 12. This CDR3 is 15 amino acids long. CDR3 in amino acids: CATSQQGPGRHEQYF. The CDR3 DNA sequence: TGTGCCACCAGCCAACAGGGGCCGGGCCGCCACGAGCAGTACTTC.

CDR3 residues: CASSLPGQGYGYTF. The CDR3 nucleotides are TGCGCCAGCAGCCTCCCCGGGCAGGGCTATGGCTACACCTTC. This sequence joins TRBV4-1 and TRBJ1-2, with a tentative D call TRBD1 (5 bases). Germline V gene sequence: CDR1 MGHRA, CDR2 YSYEKL. This CDR3 is 14 amino acids long. Trimming shortened V by 4 bases and J by 4 bases, and 13 bases separated the two germline ends.

V usage is TRBV7-2 and J usage is TRBJ2-6; D may be TRBD1 (6 bases). In germline, CDR1 is SGHTA, CDR2 FQGNSA. The CDR3 is 17 amino acids. V lost 5 bases and J 2 bases, leaving 16 bases between the germline ends. The CDR3 nucleotides read TGTGCCAGCAGCGCATTATTACAGGGCCCTGGGGCCAACGTCCTGACTTTC. It translates to CASSALLQGPGANVLTF.

This clone was observed a handful of times. The chain joins TRBV6-1 to TRBJ1-5, with D uncertain. Germline V gene data show CDR1 as MNHNS and CDR2 as SASEGT. CDR3 length equals 15 residues. V was cut by 4 bases and J by 0 bases, with 10 bases left in between. Written as DNA, the CDR3 is TGTGCCAGCAGTGGAATCCTAGATAGCAATCAGCCCCAGCATTTT. Protein product: CASSGILDSNQPQHF.

This chain joins TRBV13 and TRBJ2-7; 8 positions agree with TRBD2. Per the germline V gene, CDR1 is PRHDT and CDR2 is FYEKMQ (reference sequence). The V and J ends lost 6 bases and 5 bases, in that order; junction bases with no gene match: 18. The CDR3 is 17 amino acids. The CDR3 protein is CASRCPSTGGVPHEQYF. In nucleotides, the CDR3 is TGTGCCAGCAGGTGCCCTTCAACGGGAGGGGTCCCCCACGAGCAGTACTTC. Filled out from reference TRBV13 and TRBJ2-7, the complete variable domain reads AAGVIQSPRHLIKEKRETATLKCYPIPRHDTVYWYQQGPGQDPQFLISFYEKMQSDKGSIPDRFSAQQFSDYHSELNMSSLELGDSALYFCASRCPSTGGVPHEQYFGPGTRLTVT.

This chain joins TRBV28 and TRBJ1-4; D may be TRBD1 (5 bases). The CDR3 contains 14 residues. The ends were cut back, 10 bases at V and 0 bases at J, with 12 bases in the middle. In germline, CDR1 is MDHEN, CDR2 SYDVKM. The CDR3 spells CATRTRATNEKLFF. The CDR3, as DNA: TGTGCCACCCGGACCAGGGCAACTAATGAAAAACTGTTTTTT.

The rearrangement joins TRBV11-2 to TRBJ2-3, with D possibly being TRBD1 (6 bases). The germline gives CDR1 SGHAT, CDR2 FQNNGV. Between the trimmed V and J ends, which lost 1 base and 3 bases, there was a span of 17 bases. The CDR3 has 17 amino acids. The CDR3 sequence: CASSLAPQGVKTDTQYF. DNA of the CDR3: TGTGCCAGCAGCTTAGCCCCACAGGGAGTCAAGACAGATACGCAGTATTTT.

This clone was seen once. The chain is built from TRBV7-2 and TRBJ1-1; D is perhaps TRBD1 (6 bases). V lost 3 bases, J lost 3 bases, and 26 bases lay in between. CDR3 size: 19 residues. Per the germline V gene, CDR1 is SGHTA and CDR2 is FQGNSA. CDR3 residues: CASSLVGMSGGQRDTEAFF. Here the CDR3 DNA reads TGTGCCAGCAGCTTGGTTGGGATGTCGGGGGGGCAGAGGGACACTGAAGCTTTCTTT.

This clone was picked up a small number of times. The chain combines TRBV29-1 with TRBJ1-2; a possible D gene is TRBD1 (5 bases). The CDR3 totals 12 residues. V gave up 2 bases and J gave up 3 bases, with 7 bases separating them. Looked up from germline, CDR1 is SQVTM and CDR2 is ANQGSEA. This chain's CDR3 is CSVETGHYGYTF. CDR3 bases: TGCAGCGTTGAAACAGGACACTATGGCTACACCTTC.

The rearrangement joins TRBV27 to TRBJ1-5; 7 positions match TRBD1. V lost 3 bases, J lost 6 bases, and 5 bases stayed unmatched. Germline V gene sequence: CDR1 MNHEY, CDR2 SMNVEV (reference sequence). This CDR3 is built from 14 residues. CDR3 amino acids: CASSFRAGGQPQHF. CDR3 nucleotides: TGTGCCAGCAGTTTTAGGGCAGGGGGTCAGCCCCAGCATTTT.

The V gene is TRBV10-1, the J gene TRBJ2-5, with D possibly TRBD2 on 5 matching bases. This CDR3 has 15 amino acids. Trimming cost V 0 bases and J 5 bases, with 13 bases left between them. Germline V gene sequence: CDR1 WNHNN, CDR2 SYGVQD (reference sequence). CDR3 residues: CASSESVLTGETQYF. CDR3 nucleotide sequence: TGCGCCAGCAGTGAGTCGGTCCTCACGGGGGAGACCCAGTACTTC.

This rearrangement joins TRBV5-1 to TRBJ2-7; TRBD2 agrees at 10 bases. CDR3 length: 17 residues. Germline CDR1 is SGHRS and CDR2 is YFSETQ. J gave up 0 bases and V 2 bases, and 8 bases lay outside the gene matches. The CDR3 nucleotides are TGCGCCAGCAGCTTTTTAGCGGGGGGCCTGAGCTCCTACGAGCAGTACTTC. It codes for CASSFLAGGLSSYEQYF. Variable domain in full (rest from reference TRBV5-1 and TRBJ2-7): KAGVTQTPRYLIKTRGQQVTLSCSPISGHRSVSWYQQTPGQGLQFLFEYFSETQRNKGNFPGRFSGRQFSNSRSEMNVSTLELGDSALYLCASSFLAGGLSSYEQYFGPGTRLTVT.

The chain has TRBV5-1 and TRBJ1-6; 7 bases fit TRBD1. Trimming at V came to 6 bases and at J to 6 bases, leaving 6 bases not matched to a gene. The germline V gene has CDR1 SGHRS and CDR2 YFSETQ. There are 14 residues in the CDR3. The CDR3 nucleotides are TGCGCCAGCAACCCTGGACAGGTTAATTCACCCCTCCACTTT. This codes for CASNPGQVNSPLHF.

This clone was recorded a few times. The chain combines TRBV28 with TRBJ1-2; unclear D gene. V was trimmed by 9 bases and J by 5 bases, leaving 16 bases between them. The CDR3 has 13 amino acids. Germline assignment: CDR1 MDHEN and CDR2 SYDVKM. This chain's CDR3 is CASFEAAEYGYTF. CDR3 DNA: TGTGCCAGTTTCGAGGCCGCCGAATATGGCTACACCTTC.

The chain combines TRBV18 with TRBJ1-1; no reliable D call. The CDR3 length is 14 residues. Trimming removed 3 bases at V and 5 bases at J, with 13 bases between. The germline V gene has CDR1 KGHSH and CDR2 LQKENI. The CDR3 region is CASSPEGVGTEAFF. The CDR3, as DNA: TGTGCCAGCTCACCGGAGGGCGTCGGAACTGAAGCTTTCTTT.

This clone was recorded a few times. This CDR3 is CSVGLWQTNEKLFF. CDR3 sequence (DNA): TGCAGCGTGGGCCTTTGGCAGACTAATGAAAAACTGTTTTTT. The J gene is TRBJ1-4, the V gene TRBV29-1; no firm D call. This CDR3 is 14 amino acids long. The germline gives CDR1 SQVTM, CDR2 ANQGSEA. V lost 6 bases and J lost 2, with 13 bases in between.

The rearrangement joins TRBV2 to TRBJ2-1, with a tentative D call TRBD2 (5 bases). Germline V lookup: CDR1 SNHLY, CDR2 FYNNEI. The CDR3 runs 16 residues. The V end lost 1 base, the J end lost 2 bases, and 12 bases lay between the germline ends. CDR3 loop: CASSEGRGLAYNEQFF. CDR3 nucleotide sequence: TGTGCCAGCAGTGAAGGACGCGGGCTAGCCTACAATGAGCAGTTCTTC.

V is TRBV15 and J is TRBJ2-1; 8 positions match TRBD2. The ends lost 7 bases at V and 9 bases at J; junction bases unmatched: 8. Germline CDR1 is LNHNV and CDR2 is YYDKDF (reference sequence). The CDR3 spans 13 residues. The CDR3 coding sequence is TGTGCCACCACCAAGCGGGAGAGGCTTGAGCAGTTCTTC. Translating gives CATTKRERLEQFF.

The chain joins TRBV28 to TRBJ1-5, with D perhaps TRBD1 (5 bases). Trimming removed 3 bases at V and 0 bases at J, with 15 bases between. This CDR3 has 17 amino acids. CDR1 is MDHEN, CDR2 SYDVKM, per germline. The CDR3 region is CASSLDRGGYSNQPQHF. In nucleotides, the CDR3 is TGTGCCAGCAGTTTGGATAGGGGCGGTTATAGCAATCAGCCCCAGCATTTT.

The chain is built from TRBV9 and TRBJ2-2; D call uncertain. Germline CDR1 is SGDLS and CDR2 is YYNGEE. Trimming stripped 0 bases from V and 8 bases from J, with 8 bases between. The CDR3 spans 13 residues. CDR3 sequence: CASSVGSRGELFF. Written as DNA, the CDR3 is TGTGCCAGCAGCGTAGGATCGAGGGGGGAGCTGTTTTTT.

The rearrangement links TRBV5-1 to TRBJ1-2; D might be TRBD1 (5 bases). V was shortened by 0 bases and J by 3 bases, with 9 bases between the two germline ends. The CDR3 is 14 amino acids. Looked up from germline, CDR1 is SGHRS and CDR2 is YFSETQ. This chain's CDR3 is CASSLGQRHYGYTF. CDR3 DNA: TGCGCCAGCAGCTTGGGACAGAGACACTATGGCTACACCTTC.

The V call is TRBV7-2, the J call TRBJ2-7, with 14 bases fitting TRBD2. J was trimmed by 3 bases and V by 4 bases; bases with no gene match: 8. Germline V CDR1 and CDR2: SGHTA, FQGNSA. The CDR3 has 17 residues. The CDR3 here is CASSSNYGTSGSYEQYF. CDR3 in DNA: TGTGCCAGCAGCTCGAACTATGGGACTAGCGGGAGCTACGAGCAGTACTTC. The variable domain in full, with the rest retrieved from reference TRBV7-2 and TRBJ2-7, is GAGVSQSPSNKVTEKGKDVELRCDPISGHTALYWYRQSLGQGLEFLIYFQGNSAPDKSGLPSDRFSAERTGGSVSTLTIQRTQQEDSAVYLCASSSNYGTSGSYEQYFGPGTRLTVT.

This chain links TRBV9 with TRBJ2-7; D may be TRBD1 (5 bases). CDR3 length: 15 amino acids. The V and J ends lost 4 bases and 0 bases respectively, with 14 bases between them. Germline CDR1 and CDR2: SGDLS and YYNGEE. The CDR3 loop reads CASSLDSISSYEQYF. The CDR3 DNA is TGTGCCAGCAGCCTAGACAGTATAAGCTCCTACGAGCAGTACTTC.

The rearrangement links TRBV4-1 to TRBJ1-2; a possible D gene is TRBD1 (6 bases). The germline V and J ends were trimmed by 1 base and 2 bases, with 14 bases remaining between them. This CDR3 has 16 residues. Germline CDR1 MGHRA, CDR2 YSYEKL. CDR3 DNA: TGCGCCAGCAGCCAAGCACTACAAGACAGGAACTATGGCTACACCTTC. Protein product: CASSQALQDRNYGYTF.

The rearrangement joins TRBV27 to TRBJ2-1, with 11 bases identical to TRBD1. After removal of 5 bases from V and 4 bases from J, the junction contained 4 bases not matched to a gene. The length of the CDR3 is 15 residues. Germline lookup yields CDR1 MNHEY and CDR2 SMNVEV (reference sequence). The CDR3 protein is CASSVRDRGYNEQFF. The CDR3 DNA reads as TGTGCCAGCAGTGTCCGGGACAGGGGGTACAATGAGCAGTTCTTC.

The chain couples TRBV10-3 to TRBJ1-4; 9 positions match TRBD1. Trimming at V came to 4 bases and at J to 8 bases, leaving 5 bases not matched to a gene. This CDR3 comprises 14 residues. Germline CDR1 and CDR2: ENHRY and SYGVKD. The CDR3 loop is CAISGQGGEEKLFF. The CDR3 bases are TGTGCCATCAGTGGACAGGGGGGTGAGGAAAAACTGTTTTTT.

The chain joins TRBV18 to TRBJ2-7; 7 bases align to TRBD2. This CDR3 contains 12 residues. Germline V CDR1 and CDR2: KGHSH, LQKENI. After removal of 11 bases from V and 4 bases from J, the junction contained 8 bases not matched to a gene. The CDR3: CAAGREGYEQYF. For the CDR3, the DNA is TGTGCCGCGGGGAGGGAAGGTTACGAGCAGTACTTC.

CDR3 bases: TGTGCCAGCAGTGAAGAGGCGTCGCCAGGGTGGACCTACGAGCAGTACTTC. This codes for CASSEEASPGWTYEQYF. The chain joins TRBV6-1 to TRBJ2-5; D may be TRBD1 (5 bases). The end of the DNA is better explained by TRBJ2-7, so the J call may be wrong. This CDR3 has 17 amino acids. Per germline, CDR1 MNHNS and CDR2 SASEGT.

The chain recombines TRBV6-4 with TRBJ1-2; D remains ambiguous. The germline V gene has CDR1 MRHNA and CDR2 SNTAGT. V lost 2 bases, J lost 4 bases, and 5 bases lay in between. This CDR3 spans 12 amino acids. The CDR3 sequence is CASSDPLYGYTF. CDR3 nucleotide sequence: TGTGCCAGCAGTGACCCTCTCTATGGCTACACCTTC.

The chain employs TRBV7-2 and TRBJ2-7, with D unclear. This CDR3 comprises 11 residues. Germline loops: CDR1 SGHTA, CDR2 FQGNSA. The V and J ends lost 3 bases and 7 bases respectively, with 7 bases between them. The chain's CDR3 is CASSFGWEQYF. CDR3 DNA sequence: TGTGCCAGCAGCTTCGGTTGGGAGCAGTACTTC.

This chain connects TRBV6-6 to TRBJ2-2; TRBD1 is a possible D gene (6 bases). Trimming cost V 4 bases and J 5 bases, with 14 bases left between them. The CDR3 spans 15 residues. The V gene's germline CDR1 is MNHNY and CDR2 SVGAGI (reference sequence). The CDR3 nucleotides read TGTGCCAGCAGTTCAGACAGGTGGAAGACCGGGGAGCTGTTTTTT. Amino acids: CASSSDRWKTGELFF.